A selection of T cell receptor beta chains follows, all from one sample in a study of shared T cell receptors in the human thymus. Measured with immunoSEQ multiplex PCR; TCRdb has only the in-frame clones, and not every one. This sample has roughly 700,000 clones, with roughly 88% found just once. This sample was shared with a second study, whose subject was human thymus T cells.

The sample comprised thymocytes. Receptors originate from a boy younger than two with a congenital heart defect. Both conserved end residues are part of each CDR3. Each record gives: J gene, D gene, V gene, clone size, CDR3 DNA, CDR3 protein. D genes are given only for firm matches. Size is stated for part of the rows, as once, few or many counts, or as a class when the clone is expanded.

j_gene: TRBJ1-2; d_gene: TRBD1; v_gene: TRBV27; abundance: -; CDR3nt: TGTGCCAGCACGGAGGAGGGGGCAAATGGCTACACCTTC; CDR3aa: CASTEEGANGYTF
j_gene: TRBJ2-7; d_gene: TRBD2; v_gene: TRBV19; abundance: -; CDR3nt: TGTGCCAGTAGTATAGTCAGCGGGATCCCCCTCTACGAGCAGTACTTC; CDR3aa: CASSIVSGIPLYEQYF
j_gene: TRBJ2-3; d_gene: -; v_gene: TRBV27; abundance: -; CDR3nt: TGTGCCAGCAGTCCCCTCCCCGAAGCGGCCACGGGAGATACGCAGTATTTT; CDR3aa: CASSPLPEAATGDTQYF
j_gene: TRBJ2-5; d_gene: -; v_gene: TRBV20-1; abundance: -; CDR3nt: TGCAGTGCTACGAGAGAGACCCAGTACTTC; CDR3aa: CSATRETQYF
j_gene: TRBJ1-1; d_gene: -; v_gene: TRBV5-6; abundance: -; CDR3nt: TGTGCCAGCAGCTTGGTCCGGGGTCGCGTAATGAACACTGAAGCTTTCTTT; CDR3aa: CASSLVRGRVMNTEAFF
j_gene: TRBJ2-1; d_gene: -; v_gene: TRBV7-2; abundance: -; CDR3nt: TGTGCCAGCAGCGCGATACGGGGAAGCTCCTACAATGAGCAGTTCTTC; CDR3aa: CASSAIRGSSYNEQFF
j_gene: TRBJ2-3; d_gene: -; v_gene: TRBV27; abundance: -; CDR3nt: TGTGCCAGCAGTCCACAAAACCACGCCGGGACTGGCCCAAATAGCACAGATACGCAGTATTTT; CDR3aa: CASSPQNHAGTGPNSTDTQYF
j_gene: TRBJ1-5; d_gene: -; v_gene: TRBV4-2; abundance: -; CDR3nt: TGTGCCAGCAGCCAAGGGGCGGGTGGACCCAATCAGCCCCAGCATTTT; CDR3aa: CASSQGAGGPNQPQHF
j_gene: TRBJ1-3; d_gene: -; v_gene: TRBV6-6; abundance: few; CDR3nt: TGTGCCAGCAGCCCGGGACACGCAACCTCTGGAAACACCATATATTTT; CDR3aa: CASSPGHATSGNTIYF
j_gene: TRBJ2-5; d_gene: TRBD2; v_gene: TRBV4-2; abundance: -; CDR3nt: TGTGCCAGCAGCCAAGATGGAGCTAGCGGGAGGCCACCGGTGAGGTACTTC; CDR3aa: CASSQDGASGRPPVRYF
j_gene: TRBJ2-4; d_gene: TRBD2; v_gene: TRBV28; abundance: few; CDR3nt: TGTGCCAGCAGTCCGGGACTAGCGGGAGGAATCGCCAAAAACATTCAGTACTTC; CDR3aa: CASSPGLAGGIAKNIQYF
j_gene: TRBJ1-3; d_gene: -; v_gene: TRBV15; abundance: -; CDR3nt: TGTGCCACCAGCAGACGAGGAACAGGTCGTCTCTCTGGAAACACCATATATTTT; CDR3aa: CATSRRGTGRLSGNTIYF
j_gene: TRBJ1-5; d_gene: TRBD1; v_gene: TRBV28; abundance: once; CDR3nt: TGTGCCAGCGGGCCGGGACAGGGGGCGAACAATCAGCCCCAGCATTTT; CDR3aa: CASGPGQGANNQPQHF
j_gene: TRBJ1-5; d_gene: -; v_gene: TRBV28; abundance: -; CDR3nt: TGTGCCAGCACCAACCCCTCGCACAGGCGCTATAGCAATCAGCCCCAGCATTTT; CDR3aa: CASTNPSHRRYSNQPQHF
j_gene: TRBJ1-2; d_gene: -; v_gene: TRBV18; abundance: -; CDR3nt: TGTGCCAGCTCGCCGAAAGCGGGGCCGTTGAACTATGGCTACACCTTC; CDR3aa: CASSPKAGPLNYGYTF
j_gene: TRBJ2-7; d_gene: -; v_gene: TRBV7-9; abundance: -; CDR3nt: TGTGCCAGCAGCCCAAATCCTGCCTCTCTGGCCAGCTCCTACGAGCAGTACTTC; CDR3aa: CASSPNPASLASSYEQYF
j_gene: TRBJ2-2; d_gene: -; v_gene: TRBV30; abundance: -; CDR3nt: TGTGCTTCTCCCGCCGGGGAGCTGTTTTTT; CDR3aa: CASPAGELFF
j_gene: TRBJ2-7; d_gene: -; v_gene: TRBV5-8; abundance: once; CDR3nt: TGTGCCAGCAGCCCGGTAGAGTCATCCTACGAGCAGTACTTC; CDR3aa: CASSPVESSYEQYF
j_gene: TRBJ2-7; d_gene: TRBD1; v_gene: TRBV14; abundance: -; CDR3nt: TGTGCCAGCAGCCAAGGACAGGGGCGCCTCTCCTACGAGCAGTACTTC; CDR3aa: CASSQGQGRLSYEQYF
j_gene: TRBJ2-2; d_gene: -; v_gene: TRBV5-1; abundance: -; CDR3nt: TGCGCCAGCAGCTTAGGAGGGACGAACACCGGGGAGCTGTTTTTT; CDR3aa: CASSLGGTNTGELFF
j_gene: TRBJ1-5; d_gene: TRBD1; v_gene: TRBV5-8; abundance: once; CDR3nt: TGTGCCAGCAGCTTGGGGGGACAGGGCTATCAGCCCCAGCATTTT; CDR3aa: CASSLGGQGYQPQHF
j_gene: TRBJ2-7; d_gene: TRBD2; v_gene: TRBV19; abundance: -; CDR3nt: TGTGCCAGTGCCAACCTCCCTAGCGGGAGGGATCCAAGCTTC; CDR3aa: CASANLPSGRDPSF
j_gene: TRBJ1-5; d_gene: -; v_gene: TRBV28; abundance: -; CDR3nt: TGTGCCAGCAGGGCCCAAGGACAGACTAGCAATCAGCCCCAGCATTTT; CDR3aa: CASRAQGQTSNQPQHF